Sequencing of this T cell receptor beta chain was carried out in a study of human T cells and chemical hapten exposure. TCRdb reprocessed the RACE reads via MiXCR and lists one record per CDR3 protein. This sample has roughly 100,000 distinct CDR3 sequences, with just under 9% found just once. Germline V lookup: CDR1 MDHEN, CDR2 SYDVKM. With 0 bases clipped from V and 3 bases from J, the junction kept 13 bases outside the gene matches. The CDR3 runs to 19 residues. The time point denotes: healthy volunteer bleed at 2 weeks. Unseparated into fractions, whole blood served as the source from which total RNA was extracted.

Sequenced input: whole blood. The sequence was collected from a female donor in good health. Some clones in this sample may be carry-over from other donors' samples. The chain couples TRBV28 to TRBJ2-3; 9 bases fit TRBD2. In DNA form, the CDR3 reads TGTGCCAGCAGTTTATGGGGCGATAGCGGGAGAGGTCGGACAGATACGCAGTATTTT. Residues: CASSLWGDSGRGRTDTQYF.